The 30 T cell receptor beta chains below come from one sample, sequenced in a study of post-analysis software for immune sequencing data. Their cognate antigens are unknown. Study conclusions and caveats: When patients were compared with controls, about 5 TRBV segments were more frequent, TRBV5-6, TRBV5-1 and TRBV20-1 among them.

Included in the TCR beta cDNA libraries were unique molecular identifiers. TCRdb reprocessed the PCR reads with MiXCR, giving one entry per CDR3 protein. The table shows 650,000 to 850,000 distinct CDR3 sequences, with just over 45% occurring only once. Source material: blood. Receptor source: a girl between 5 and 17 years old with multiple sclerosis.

The CDR3 loop reads CASTLLVGPSGYTF. CDR3 nucleotides: TGTGCCAGCACCCTCCTCGTGGGGCCTAGTGGCTACACCTTC. This chain joins TRBV7-2 and TRBJ1-2, with D perhaps TRBD1 (5 bases). The V and J ends lost 7 bases and 7 bases respectively, with 19 bases between them. CDR1 is SGHTA, CDR2 FQGNSA, per germline. The CDR3 has 14 residues.

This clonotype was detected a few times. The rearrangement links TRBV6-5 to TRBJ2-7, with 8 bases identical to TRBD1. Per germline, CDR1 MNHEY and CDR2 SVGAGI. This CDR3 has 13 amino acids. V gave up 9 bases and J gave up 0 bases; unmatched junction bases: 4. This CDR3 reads CASKTGGSYEQYF. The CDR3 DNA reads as TGTGCCAGTAAAACAGGGGGCTCCTACGAGCAGTACTTC.

CDR3 coding DNA: TGCAGTGCTACCGTTTACTCCCGTTCTTGGGATACGCAGTATTTT. Its translation is CSATVYSRSWDTQYF. The chain combines TRBV20-1 with TRBJ2-3; D is ambiguous. V shed 4 bases and J shed 6 bases, with 20 bases lying between them. Germline CDR1 DFQATT, CDR2 SNEGSKA (reference sequence). The CDR3 length is 15 residues.

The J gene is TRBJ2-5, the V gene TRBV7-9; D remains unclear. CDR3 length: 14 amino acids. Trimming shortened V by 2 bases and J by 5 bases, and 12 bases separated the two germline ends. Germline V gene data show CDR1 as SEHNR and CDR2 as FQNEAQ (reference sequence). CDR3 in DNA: TGTGCCAGCAGCTTATTGGGTTCGCGGGAGACCCAGTACTTC. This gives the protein CASSLLGSRETQYF.

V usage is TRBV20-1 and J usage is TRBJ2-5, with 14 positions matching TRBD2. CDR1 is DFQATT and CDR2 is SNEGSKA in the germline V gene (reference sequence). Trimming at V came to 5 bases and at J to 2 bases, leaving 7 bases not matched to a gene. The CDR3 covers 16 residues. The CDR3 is CSADKGTSGRQETQYF. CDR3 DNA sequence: TGCAGTGCTGATAAAGGGACTAGCGGGAGACAAGAGACCCAGTACTTC.

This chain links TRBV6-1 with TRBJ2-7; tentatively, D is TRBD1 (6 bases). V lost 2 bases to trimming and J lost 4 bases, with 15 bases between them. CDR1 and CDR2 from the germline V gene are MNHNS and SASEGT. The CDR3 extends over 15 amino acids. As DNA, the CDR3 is TGTGCCAGCAGTGAAAGGGGAGACAGGAGGTACGAGCAGTACTTC. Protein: CASSERGDRRYEQYF.

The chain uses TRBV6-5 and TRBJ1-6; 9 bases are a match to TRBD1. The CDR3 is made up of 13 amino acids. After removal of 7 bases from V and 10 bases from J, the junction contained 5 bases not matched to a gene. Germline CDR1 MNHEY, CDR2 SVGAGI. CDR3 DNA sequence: TGTGCCAGCACACAGGGGGCCGGATCACCCCTCCACTTT. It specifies CASTQGAGSPLHF.

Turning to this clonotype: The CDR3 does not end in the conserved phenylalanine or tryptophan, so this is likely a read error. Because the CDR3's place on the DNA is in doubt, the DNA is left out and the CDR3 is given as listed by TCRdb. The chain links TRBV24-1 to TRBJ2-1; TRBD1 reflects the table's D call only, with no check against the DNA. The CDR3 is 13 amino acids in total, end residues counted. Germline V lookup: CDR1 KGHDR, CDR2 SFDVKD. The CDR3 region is CATSDLEAAPEFC.

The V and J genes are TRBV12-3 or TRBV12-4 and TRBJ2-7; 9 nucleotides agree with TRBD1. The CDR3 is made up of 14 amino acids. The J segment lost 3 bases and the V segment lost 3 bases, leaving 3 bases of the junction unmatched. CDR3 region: CASSFWDRVYEQYF. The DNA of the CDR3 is TGTGCCAGCAGTTTCTGGGACAGGGTCTACGAGCAGTACTTC.

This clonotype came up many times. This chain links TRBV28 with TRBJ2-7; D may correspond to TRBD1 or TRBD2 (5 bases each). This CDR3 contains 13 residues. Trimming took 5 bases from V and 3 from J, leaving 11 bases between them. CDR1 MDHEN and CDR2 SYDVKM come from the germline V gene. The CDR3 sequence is CASSPRGGYEQYF. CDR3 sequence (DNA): TGTGCCAGCAGTCCCCGTGGGGGCTACGAGCAGTACTTC.

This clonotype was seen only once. Written as DNA, the CDR3 is TGTGCCAGCATACCAGGGAGGTCCCACAATGAGCAGTTCTTC. Protein sequence: CASIPGRSHNEQFF. The chain recombines TRBV2 with TRBJ2-1; TRBD2 might be the D (6 bases). The CDR3 extends over 14 amino acids. Germline CDR1 and CDR2: SNHLY and FYNNEI. The germline V and J ends were trimmed by 7 bases and 5 bases, with 15 bases remaining between them.

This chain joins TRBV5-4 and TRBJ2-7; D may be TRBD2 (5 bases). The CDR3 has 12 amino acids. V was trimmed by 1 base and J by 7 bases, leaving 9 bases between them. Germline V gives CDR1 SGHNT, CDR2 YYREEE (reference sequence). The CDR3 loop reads CASSLQSGEQYF. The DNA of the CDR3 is TGTGCCAGCAGCTTGCAATCGGGGGAGCAGTACTTC.

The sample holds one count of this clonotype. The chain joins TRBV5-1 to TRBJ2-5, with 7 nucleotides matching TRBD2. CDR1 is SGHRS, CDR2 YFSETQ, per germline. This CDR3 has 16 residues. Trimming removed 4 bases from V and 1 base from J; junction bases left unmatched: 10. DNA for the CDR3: TGCGCCAGCAGCCCGGGGACCAGCGGGATCCAAGAGACCCAGTACTTC. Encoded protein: CASSPGTSGIQETQYF.

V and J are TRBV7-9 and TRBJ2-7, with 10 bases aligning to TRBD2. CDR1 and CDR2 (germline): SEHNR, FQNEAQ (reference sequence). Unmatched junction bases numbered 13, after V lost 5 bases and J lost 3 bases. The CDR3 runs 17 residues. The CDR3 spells CASSPRTSGDPVYEQYF. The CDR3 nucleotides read TGTGCCAGCAGCCCCCGGACTAGCGGAGATCCTGTCTACGAGCAGTACTTC.

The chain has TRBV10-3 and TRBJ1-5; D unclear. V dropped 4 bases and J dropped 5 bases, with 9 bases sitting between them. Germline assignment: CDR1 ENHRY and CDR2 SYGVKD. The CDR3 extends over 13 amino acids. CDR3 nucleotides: TGTGCCATCAGTGCAGCGTGGGATCAGCCCCAGCATTTT. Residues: CAISAAWDQPQHF.

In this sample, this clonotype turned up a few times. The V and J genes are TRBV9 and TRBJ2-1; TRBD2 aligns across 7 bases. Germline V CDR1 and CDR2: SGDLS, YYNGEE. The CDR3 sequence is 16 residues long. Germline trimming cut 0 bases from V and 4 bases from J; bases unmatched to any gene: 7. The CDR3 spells CASSVASSGLYNEQFF. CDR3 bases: TGTGCCAGCAGCGTAGCCTCTAGCGGACTATACAATGAGCAGTTCTTC. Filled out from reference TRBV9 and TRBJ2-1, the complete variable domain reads DSGVTQTPKHLITATGQRVTLRCSPRSGDLSVYWYQQSLDQGLQFLIQYYNGEERAKGNILERFSAQQFPDLHSELNLSSLELGDSALYFCASSVASSGLYNEQFFGPGTRLTVL.

The CDR3 loop reads CASSSDRAPDTQYF. Written as DNA, the CDR3 is TGTGCCAGCAGCTCGGACAGGGCTCCAGATACGCAGTATTTT. This chain uses TRBV5-6 with TRBJ2-3; 8 positions match TRBD1. The CDR3 runs 14 residues. V lost 3 bases and J lost 4; bases outside the gene matches: 4. Germline-derived CDR1 and CDR2 are SGHDT and YYEEEE.

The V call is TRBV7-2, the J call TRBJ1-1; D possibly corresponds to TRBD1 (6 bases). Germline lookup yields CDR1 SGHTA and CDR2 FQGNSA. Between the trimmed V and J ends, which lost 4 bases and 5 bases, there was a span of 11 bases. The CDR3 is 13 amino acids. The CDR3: CASSSGVRTEAFF. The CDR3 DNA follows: TGTGCCAGCAGCTCAGGGGTTAGAACTGAAGCTTTCTTT.

CDR3 nucleotide sequence: TGTGCCACCAGCAGAGATATTTCAGGGTTGGAGCAGTACTTC. Translating gives CATSRDISGLEQYF. The gene calls are TRBV15 and TRBJ2-5, with D perhaps TRBD1 (5 bases). Trimming took 0 bases from V and 11 from J, leaving 16 bases between them. The CDR3 has 14 residues. In germline, CDR1 is LNHNV, CDR2 YYDKDF (reference sequence). Together with reference TRBV15 and TRBJ2-5, the CDR3 gives the full variable domain: DAMVIQNPRYQVTQFGKPVTLSCSQTLNHNVMYWYQQKSSQAPKLLFHYYDKDFNNEADTPDNFQSRRPNTSFCFLDIRSPGLGDTAMYLCATSRDISGLEQYFGPGTRLLVL.

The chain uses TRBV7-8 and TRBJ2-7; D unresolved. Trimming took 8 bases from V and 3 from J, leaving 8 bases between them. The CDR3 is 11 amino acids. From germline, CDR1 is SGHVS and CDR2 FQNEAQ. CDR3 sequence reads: CASGGDYEQYF. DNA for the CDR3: TGTGCCAGCGGTGGGGACTACGAGCAGTACTTC.

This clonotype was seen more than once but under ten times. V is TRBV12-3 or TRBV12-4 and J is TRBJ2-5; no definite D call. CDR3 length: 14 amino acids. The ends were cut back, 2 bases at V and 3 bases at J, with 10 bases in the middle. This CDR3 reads CASSLMVAEETQYF. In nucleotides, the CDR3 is TGTGCCAGCAGTTTAATGGTGGCAGAAGAGACCCAGTACTTC.

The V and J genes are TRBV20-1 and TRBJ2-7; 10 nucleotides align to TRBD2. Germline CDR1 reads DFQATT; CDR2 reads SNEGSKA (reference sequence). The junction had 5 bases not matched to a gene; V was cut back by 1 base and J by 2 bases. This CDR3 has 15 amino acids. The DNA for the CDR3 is TGCAGTGCTAGAGGAGGAAGCGGGAGGGCCTACGAGCAGTACTTC. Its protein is CSARGGSGRAYEQYF.

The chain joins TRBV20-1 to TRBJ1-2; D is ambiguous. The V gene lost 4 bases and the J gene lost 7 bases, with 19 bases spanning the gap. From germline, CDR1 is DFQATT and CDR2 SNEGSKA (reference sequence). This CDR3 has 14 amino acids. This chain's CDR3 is CSANTFPNRLGYTF. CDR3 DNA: TGCAGTGCTAACACGTTCCCCAACCGTCTTGGCTACACCTTC.

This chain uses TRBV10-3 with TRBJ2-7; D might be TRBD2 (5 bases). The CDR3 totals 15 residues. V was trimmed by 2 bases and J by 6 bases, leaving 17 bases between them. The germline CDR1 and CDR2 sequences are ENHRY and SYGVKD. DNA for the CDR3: TGTGCCATCAGTGAGGAGGGCAGGACCAACAGCGAGCAGTACTTC. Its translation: CAISEEGRTNSEQYF.

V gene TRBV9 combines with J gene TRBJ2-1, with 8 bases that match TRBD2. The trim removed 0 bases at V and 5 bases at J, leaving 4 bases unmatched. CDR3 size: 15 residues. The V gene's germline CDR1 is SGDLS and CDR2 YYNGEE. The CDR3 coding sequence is TGTGCCAGCAGCGTAGCGGGAGGGTTCCACAATGAGCAGTTCTTC. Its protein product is CASSVAGGFHNEQFF.

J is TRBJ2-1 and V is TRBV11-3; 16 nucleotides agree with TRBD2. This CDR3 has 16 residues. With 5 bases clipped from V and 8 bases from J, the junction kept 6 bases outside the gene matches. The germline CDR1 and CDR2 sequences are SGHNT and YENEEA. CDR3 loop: CASSLHGTSGRDEQFF. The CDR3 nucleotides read TGTGCCAGCAGCCTCCACGGGACTAGCGGGAGGGATGAGCAGTTCTTC. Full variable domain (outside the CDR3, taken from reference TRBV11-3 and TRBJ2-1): EAGVVQSPRYKIIEKKQPVAFWCNPISGHNTLYWYLQNLGQGPELLIRYENEEAVDDSQLPKDRFSAERLKGVDSTLKIQPAELGDSAVYLCASSLHGTSGRDEQFFGPGTRLTVL.

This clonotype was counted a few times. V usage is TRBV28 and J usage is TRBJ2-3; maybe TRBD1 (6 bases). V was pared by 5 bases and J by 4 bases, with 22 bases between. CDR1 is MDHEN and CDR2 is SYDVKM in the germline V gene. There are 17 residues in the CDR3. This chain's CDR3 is CASSPPPHRERADTQYF. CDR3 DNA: TGTGCCAGCAGTCCTCCACCCCACAGGGAACGGGCAGATACGCAGTATTTT.

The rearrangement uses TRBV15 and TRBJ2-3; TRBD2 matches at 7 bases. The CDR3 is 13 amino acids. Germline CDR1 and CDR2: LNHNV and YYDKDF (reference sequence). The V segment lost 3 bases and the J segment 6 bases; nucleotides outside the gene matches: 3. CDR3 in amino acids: CATSSGRLDTQYF. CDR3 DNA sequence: TGTGCCACCAGCAGCGGGAGGTTGGATACGCAGTATTTT.

CDR3 sequence: CASFFRPLGQGRSYNEQFF. For the CDR3, the DNA is TGTGCCAGCTTCTTTAGGCCTTTGGGACAGGGACGCTCCTACAATGAGCAGTTCTTC. The gene calls are TRBV6-1 and TRBJ2-1, with 9 bases lining up with TRBD1. The V segment lost 8 bases and the J segment 0 bases; nucleotides outside the gene matches: 17. From germline, CDR1 is MNHNS and CDR2 SASEGT. The CDR3 contains 19 residues.

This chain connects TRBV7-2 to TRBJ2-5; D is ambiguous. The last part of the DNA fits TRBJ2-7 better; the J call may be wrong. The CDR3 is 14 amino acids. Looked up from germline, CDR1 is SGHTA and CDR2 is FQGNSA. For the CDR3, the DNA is TGTGCCAGCAGCTTAGGACCAACCGGCTACGAGCAGTACTTC. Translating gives CASSLGPTGYEQYF.